Below, 32 T cell receptor beta chains from the same sample are listed, as sequenced in a study of blood T cells in healthy people across ages. Next came a second PCR, run for about 6 to 11 cycles, which used a sample-barcoded 5' primer along with a J-beta primer mix. Via MiXCR, TCRdb re-called the 5' RACE reads, giving one row per CDR3 protein. Here the sample spans hundreds of thousands of distinct CDR3 sequences, around 21% being singletons. Sequenced sample: blood. The receptor source for this set is a man between 70 and 80 years old in good health.

The chain uses TRBV6-1 and TRBJ1-4; tentatively, D is TRBD1 (5 bases). The length of the CDR3 is 13 residues. Trimming stripped 7 bases from V and 3 bases from J, with 9 bases between. Germline V gene data show CDR1 as MNHNS and CDR2 as SASEGT. The CDR3 loop reads CASKRTSNEKLFF. The CDR3 DNA reads as TGTGCCAGCAAGAGGACATCTAATGAAAAACTGTTTTTT.

This clonotype was observed at least ten times. The chain links TRBV12-3 or TRBV12-4 to TRBJ2-7, with TRBD1 identical over 7 bases. V was clipped by 4 bases and J by 2 bases; unmatched bases: 5. CDR3 length equals 14 residues. CDR3 sequence reads: CASSSRQGAYEQYF. The CDR3 DNA reads as TGTGCCAGCAGTTCCCGACAGGGCGCCTACGAGCAGTACTTC.

In this sample, this clonotype turned up a few times. This chain joins TRBV6-2 or TRBV6-3 and TRBJ2-5; no reliable D call. Trimming shortened V by 0 bases and J by 5 bases, and 13 bases separated the two germline ends. This CDR3 is built from 15 residues. Germline assignment: CDR1 MNHEY and CDR2 SVGEGT. CDR3: CASSYSRSGIETQYF. The CDR3 coding sequence is TGTGCCAGCAGTTACTCGAGATCCGGAATTGAGACCCAGTACTTC.

This clonotype was observed a single time. This chain connects TRBV7-2 to TRBJ2-5; D is perhaps TRBD1 or TRBD2 (5 bases each). The V end was cut by 3 bases, the J end by 11 bases, with 22 bases between. The CDR3 has 15 amino acids. Per the germline V gene, CDR1 is SGHTA and CDR2 is FQGNSA. CDR3 bases: TGTGCCAGCAGCTTCGCAGGGAGCTCCTACAATGAGCAGTACTTC. It codes for CASSFAGSSYNEQYF.

The chain uses TRBV19 and TRBJ2-3, with 8 bases lining up with TRBD2. CDR1 and CDR2 (germline): LNHDA, SQIVND (reference sequence). V shed 5 bases and J 2 bases; nucleotides not matched to a gene: 6. This CDR3 has 15 residues. The CDR3 DNA reads TGTGCCAGTAGTTCGGTAGCGGGACCCACAGATACGCAGTATTTT. It is translated as CASSSVAGPTDTQYF. The complete variable domain, with remaining parts taken from reference TRBV19 and TRBJ2-3, reads DGGITQSPKYLFRKEGQNVTLSCEQNLNHDAMYWYRQDPGQGLRLIYYSQIVNDFQKGDIAEGYSVSREKKESFPLTVTSAQKNPTAFYLCASSSVAGPTDTQYFGPGTRLTVL.

In this sample, this clonotype turned up many times. V is TRBV12-3 or TRBV12-4 and J is TRBJ1-2; D gene ambiguous. The ends were cut back, 3 bases at V and 2 bases at J, with 7 bases in the middle. This CDR3 has 13 residues. The CDR3 spells CASSFGQNYGYTF. In DNA form, the CDR3 reads TGTGCCAGCAGTTTCGGTCAAAACTATGGCTACACCTTC.

This chain links TRBV7-2 with TRBJ2-7; 11 bases are shared with TRBD2. The germline V gene has CDR1 SGHTA and CDR2 FQGNSA. This CDR3 is built from 17 residues. V was clipped by 2 bases and J by 3 bases; unmatched bases: 9. This chain's CDR3 is CASSLSVGLAAYYEQYF. In nucleotides, the CDR3 is TGTGCCAGCAGCTTATCGGTGGGACTAGCGGCCTACTACGAGCAGTACTTC.

V usage is TRBV5-8 and J usage is TRBJ2-7, with D perhaps matching TRBD2 (5 bases). Trimming took off 4 bases at V and 6 bases at J, with 14 bases between the two ends. The CDR3 length is 13 residues. Germline values: CDR1 SGHTS, CDR2 YDEGEE. The CDR3 bases are TGTGCCAGCAGCCCGGACTTGGAGCGCGAGCAGTACTTC. Protein: CASSPDLEREQYF.

The chain couples TRBV10-3 to TRBJ2-5; 10 bases line up with TRBD2. The assigned J gene may be wrong: the sequence end matches TRBJ2-1 better. This CDR3 contains 14 residues. The germline V gene has CDR1 ENHRY and CDR2 SYGVKD. The CDR3 sequence: CAAAEREGYNEQFF. The CDR3 DNA follows: TGTGCCGCCGCCGAGCGGGAGGGCTACAATGAGCAGTTCTTC.

The table lists this clonotype with a few counts. The chain employs TRBV7-2 and TRBJ2-5; D not certain. TRBJ2-7 explains the end of the DNA better; the J call may be wrong. Per the germline V gene, CDR1 is SGHTA and CDR2 is FQGNSA. This CDR3 contains 14 residues. The CDR3 region is CASSFGLGSYEQYF. CDR3 DNA: TGTGCCAGCAGCTTTGGGCTCGGGTCCTACGAGCAGTACTTC.

The genes are TRBV6-5 and TRBJ2-3, with D maybe TRBD1 (6 bases). In germline, CDR1 is MNHEY, CDR2 SVGAGI. The CDR3 has 16 amino acids. V was pared by 0 bases and J by 5 bases, with 15 bases between. The CDR3 DNA reads as TGTGCCAGCAGTTACTCGATTGCGGCAGGGGAAGATACGCAGTATTTT. It yields the protein CASSYSIAAGEDTQYF.

V usage is TRBV14 and J usage is TRBJ2-1; D may match TRBD1 or TRBD2 (5 bases each). The CDR3 sequence is 12 residues long. Germline V gene sequence: CDR1 SGHDN, CDR2 FVKESK. The germline V and J ends were trimmed by 4 bases and 5 bases, with 6 bases remaining between them. CDR3 sequence (DNA): TGTGCCAGCAGCCGGGGACACAATGAGCAGTTCTTC. Protein: CASSRGHNEQFF. Variable domain in full (rest from reference TRBV14 and TRBJ2-1): EAGVTQFPSHSVIEKGQTVTLRCDPISGHDNLYWYRRVMGKEIKFLLHFVKESKQDESGMPNNRFLAERTGGTYSTLKVQPAELEDSGVYFCASSRGHNEQFFGPGTRLTVL.

This chain links TRBV4-1 with TRBJ2-3, with unresolved D. In germline, CDR1 is MGHRA, CDR2 YSYEKL. Trimming removed 0 bases from V and 2 bases from J, with 12 bases in between. There are 16 residues in the CDR3. CDR3 residues: CASSQDVTVTTDTQYF. In DNA form, the CDR3 reads TGCGCCAGCAGCCAAGATGTGACGGTCACCACAGATACGCAGTATTTT.

In its sample, this clonotype was seen a few times. V gene TRBV20-1 combines with J gene TRBJ2-5; no clear D. The end of the DNA aligns better with TRBJ2-1, so the J call may be wrong. This CDR3 region has 9 residues. Germline V gene data show CDR1 as DFQATT and CDR2 as SNEGSKA (reference sequence). The CDR3 nucleotides are TGCAGGACCATCGATGAGCAGTTCTTC. Translating gives CRTIDEQFF.

The chain recombines TRBV7-9 with TRBJ2-7, with D perhaps given as TRBD1 or TRBD2 (5 bases each). Germline V lookup: CDR1 SEHNR, CDR2 FQNEAQ (reference sequence). The V and J ends lost 5 bases and 3 bases respectively, with 20 bases between them. This CDR3 has 16 amino acids. CDR3: CASSAQYVGTHYEQYF. The CDR3 DNA reads as TGTGCCAGCAGCGCCCAGTATGTGGGGACCCACTACGAGCAGTACTTC.

This sequence joins TRBV20-1 and TRBJ2-3; D possibly corresponds to TRBD2 (6 bases). CDR3 length equals 12 residues. Trimming stripped 7 bases from V and 1 base from J, with 9 bases between. Germline V CDR1 and CDR2: DFQATT, SNEGSKA (reference sequence). The chain's CDR3 is CSGLEGTDTQYF. CDR3 nucleotides: TGCAGTGGACTAGAGGGCACAGATACGCAGTATTTT.

The chain recombines TRBV7-9 with TRBJ1-1; 7 nucleotides agree with TRBD1. The CDR3 has 14 amino acids. V shed 3 bases and J 6 bases; nucleotides not matched to a gene: 7. Germline V gives CDR1 SEHNR, CDR2 FQNEAQ (reference sequence). Here the CDR3 DNA reads TGTGCCAGCAGCTTTCAGGGGGGATATGCTGAAGCTTTCTTT. Its protein is CASSFQGGYAEAFF.

The chain employs TRBV27 and TRBJ2-3, with 8 positions matching TRBD2. CDR3 length equals 16 residues. Germline V gene lookup returns CDR1 MNHEY and CDR2 SMNVEV (reference sequence). V shed 5 bases and J 2 bases; nucleotides not matched to a gene: 9. Here the CDR3 DNA reads TGTGCCAGCAGTCCGTTAGCGGGACTGAACACAGATACGCAGTATTTT. Translating it yields CASSPLAGLNTDTQYF.

A few counts support this clonotype. The J gene is TRBJ1-5, the V gene TRBV12-3 or TRBV12-4; perhaps TRBD1 as D (5 bases). Trimming stripped 0 bases from V and 7 bases from J, with 10 bases between. This CDR3 spans 14 amino acids. The CDR3 reads CASSLALGTQPQHF. CDR3 bases: TGTGCCAGCAGTTTAGCGCTTGGGACCCAGCCCCAGCATTTT.

This clonotype occurred many times. The CDR3 carries no conserved terminal phenylalanine or tryptophan, so it likely arises from a read error. The limits of the CDR3 on the DNA are not certain, so only TCRdb's listed CDR3 is given. V gene TRBV30 combines with J gene TRBJ1-1; no DNA check was done on the table's D call, TRBD1. The CDR3 length equals 11 residues, ends included. The germline V gene has CDR1 GTSNPN and CDR2 SVGIG (reference sequence). This CDR3 is CAWWAGQDPKV.

V usage is TRBV5-4 and J usage is TRBJ1-4; 9 bases are a match to TRBD1. CDR3 length: 14 residues. Trimming removed 3 bases from V and 8 bases from J; junction bases left unmatched: 5. Germline V CDR1 and CDR2: SGHNT, YYREEE (reference sequence). The CDR3: CASSSRQGGEKLFF. The DNA of the CDR3 is TGTGCCAGCAGCTCCCGACAGGGGGGAGAAAAACTGTTTTTT.

Ten or more counts support this clonotype. The chain employs TRBV20-1 and TRBJ1-3, with D tentatively TRBD1 (5 bases). Trimming stripped 3 bases from V and 8 bases from J, with 20 bases between. This CDR3 has 15 amino acids. Germline assignment: CDR1 DFQATT and CDR2 SNEGSKA (reference sequence). This chain's CDR3 is CSARAGTARVDTIYF. The CDR3 nucleotides are TGCAGTGCTAGGGCCGGGACGGCTAGGGTAGACACCATATATTTT.

The rearrangement joins TRBV5-1 to TRBJ2-2, with 7 nucleotides matching TRBD1. The CDR3 has 15 residues. V was pared by 4 bases and J by 8 bases, with 11 bases of the junction left unmatched. Germline V CDR1 and CDR2: SGHRS, YFSETQ. The DNA for the CDR3 is TGCGCCAGCAGCGGCCGCGACAGGGCGTTAGGGGAGCTGTTTTTT. Its translation is CASSGRDRALGELFF.

In its sample, this clonotype was seen many times. V is TRBV6-2 or TRBV6-3 and J is TRBJ2-5; 12 nucleotides match TRBD2. Germline-derived CDR1 and CDR2 are MNHEY and SVGEGT. J gave up 5 bases and V 8 bases, and 18 bases lay outside the gene matches. This CDR3 is 18 amino acids long. The CDR3 sequence: CASAWEYTSGRPDETQYF. In DNA form, the CDR3 reads TGTGCCAGCGCGTGGGAGTACACTAGCGGGAGGCCCGACGAGACCCAGTACTTC.

The rearrangement uses TRBV28 and TRBJ2-4; D might be TRBD2 (6 bases). V was pared by 5 bases and J by 3 bases, with 11 bases between. Germline V gene sequence: CDR1 MDHEN, CDR2 SYDVKM. The CDR3 loop spans 14 amino acids. CDR3 in amino acids: CASSPPGVKNIQYF. CDR3 nucleotides: TGTGCCAGCAGTCCCCCGGGGGTCAAAAACATTCAGTACTTC.

The chain links TRBV14 to TRBJ2-5; a weak D match, TRBD2 (5 bases). The V gene's germline CDR1 is SGHDN and CDR2 FVKESK. Between the trimmed V and J ends, which lost 6 bases and 5 bases, there was a span of 19 bases. The CDR3 loop spans 15 amino acids. CDR3 residues: CASSLIEAGGETQYF. The CDR3 bases are TGTGCCAGCAGTCTTATCGAGGCAGGCGGGGAGACCCAGTACTTC.

This clonotype was seen a few times. V gene TRBV20-1 combines with J gene TRBJ2-5; no clear D. V lost 4 bases and J lost 2, with 5 bases in between. The CDR3 covers 11 residues. Per germline, CDR1 DFQATT and CDR2 SNEGSKA (reference sequence). The CDR3 spells CSAMSQETQYF. CDR3 DNA: TGCAGTGCTATGTCTCAAGAGACCCAGTACTTC.

This clonotype was observed a handful of times. The genes are TRBV18 and TRBJ2-7; D is perhaps TRBD1 or TRBD2 (5 bases each). CDR3 length: 13 amino acids. Trimming left V 4 bases short and J 7 bases short, with 14 bases between. Per the germline V gene, CDR1 is KGHSH and CDR2 is LQKENI. CDR3 sequence reads: CASSQGPSKEQYF. The CDR3, as DNA: TGTGCCAGCTCACAGGGACCGTCGAAAGAGCAGTACTTC.

The rearrangement links TRBV28 to TRBJ2-5, with D perhaps assigned TRBD1 or TRBD2 (5 bases each). The J call may not be correct, given that the DNA end is closer to TRBJ2-1. The CDR3 has 15 amino acids. The V gene's germline CDR1 is MDHEN and CDR2 SYDVKM. CDR3 DNA sequence: TGTGCCAGCAGTTTGGTAGGGAGAGAAAGGGGTGGGCAGTTCTTC. Residues: CASSLVGRERGGQFF.

This chain links TRBV12-3 or TRBV12-4 with TRBJ2-5; 8 nucleotides agree with TRBD2. V dropped 5 bases and J dropped 3; count of bases not matched to a gene: 14. The CDR3 runs to 17 residues. CDR3 amino acids: CASSNPPPLAGKETQYF. The CDR3 coding sequence is TGTGCCAGCAGTAACCCCCCTCCTTTAGCGGGAAAAGAGACCCAGTACTTC.

The gene calls are TRBV20-1 and TRBJ2-5, with TRBD1 matching over 9 bases. The V gene end was trimmed by 4 bases and the J gene end by 4 bases; junction bases not matched to a gene: 10. CDR1 is DFQATT and CDR2 is SNEGSKA in the germline V gene (reference sequence). The CDR3 loop spans 15 amino acids. CDR3 in DNA: TGCAGTGCTAACCACGGGACAGGGACCCGAGAGACCCAGTACTTC. Amino acids: CSANHGTGTRETQYF.

This clonotype occurred once. The chain links TRBV9 to TRBJ1-5; tentative D call: TRBD1 (5 bases). CDR1 SGDLS and CDR2 YYNGEE come from the germline V gene. CDR3 length equals 15 residues. The V and J ends lost 0 bases and 0 bases respectively, with 7 bases between them. The CDR3 DNA is TGTGCCAGCAGCGTAGCAGGGTATAGCAATCAGCCCCAGCATTTT. It codes for CASSVAGYSNQPQHF.